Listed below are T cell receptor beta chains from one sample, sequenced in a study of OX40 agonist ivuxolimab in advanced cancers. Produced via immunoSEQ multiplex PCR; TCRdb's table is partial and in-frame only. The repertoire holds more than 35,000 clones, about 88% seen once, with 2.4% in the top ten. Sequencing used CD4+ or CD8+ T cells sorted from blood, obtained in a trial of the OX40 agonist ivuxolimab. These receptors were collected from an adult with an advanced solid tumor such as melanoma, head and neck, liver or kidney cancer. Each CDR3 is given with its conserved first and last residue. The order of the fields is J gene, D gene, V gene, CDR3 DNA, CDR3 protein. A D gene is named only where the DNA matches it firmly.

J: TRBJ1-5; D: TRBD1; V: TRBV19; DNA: TGTGCCAGTACCGCCCAACAGGGGATCAATCAGCCCCAGCATTTT; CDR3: CASTAQQGINQPQHF
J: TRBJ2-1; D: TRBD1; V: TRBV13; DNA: TGTGCCAGCAGCGCTACGACAGGGGAGTCGGGGTGGGAGCAGTTCTTC; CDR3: CASSATTGESGWEQFF
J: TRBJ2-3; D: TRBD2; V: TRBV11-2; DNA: TGTGCCAGCAGCTTAGAATCGCCTAGCGGGGGCGGCACAGATACGCAGTATTTT; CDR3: CASSLESPSGGGTDTQYF
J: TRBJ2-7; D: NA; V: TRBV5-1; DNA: TGCGCCAGCAGCTCCTCCGGGACGGACTCCTACGAGCAGTACTTC; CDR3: CASSSSGTDSYEQYF
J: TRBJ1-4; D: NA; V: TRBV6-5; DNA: TGTGCCAGCTCTCTCCCGGGGCGAAATGAAAAACTGTTTTTT; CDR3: CASSLPGRNEKLFF
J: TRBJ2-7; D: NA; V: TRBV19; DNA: TGTGCCAGTAGTATTAATGCGGTGGGGATATACGAGCAGTACTTC; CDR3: CASSINAVGIYEQYF
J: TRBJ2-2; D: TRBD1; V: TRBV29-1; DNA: TGCAGCGCCCTCGGGGACAGGACCGGGGAGCTGTTTTTT; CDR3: CSALGDRTGELFF
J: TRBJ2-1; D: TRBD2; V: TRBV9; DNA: TGTGCCAGCAGCCCAGGGACTAGCGGGGGGCACTACAATGAGCAGTTCTTC; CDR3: CASSPGTSGGHYNEQFF
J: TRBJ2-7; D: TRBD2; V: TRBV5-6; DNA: TGTGCCAGCAGCTTGGTTGCGGGGGGCAACGAGCAGTACTTC; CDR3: CASSLVAGGNEQYF
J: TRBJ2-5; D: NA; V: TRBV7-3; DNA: TGTGCCAGCAGCTTAGGTTCCTCTGGATTTGAGACCCAGTACTTC; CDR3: CASSLGSSGFETQYF
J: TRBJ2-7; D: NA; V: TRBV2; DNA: TGTGCCAGCAGTGAAGATATAGCTATTTCCTACGAGCAGTACTTC; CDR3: CASSEDIAISYEQYF
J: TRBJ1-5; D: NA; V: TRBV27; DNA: TGTGCCAGCAGTTTACGGGACGGCAATCAGCCCCAGCATTTT; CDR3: CASSLRDGNQPQHF
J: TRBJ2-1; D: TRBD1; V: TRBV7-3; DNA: TGTGCCAGCAGCTTATGGGGGACAGGGGGCACAAATGAGCAGTTCTTC; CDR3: CASSLWGTGGTNEQFF
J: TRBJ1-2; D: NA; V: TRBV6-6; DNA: TGTGCCAGCAGTGATCCGACAGTATCTTATGGCTACACCTTC; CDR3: CASSDPTVSYGYTF
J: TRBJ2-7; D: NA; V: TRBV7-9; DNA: TGTGCCAGCAGCTTAAAAGGGGGGGCCAGTTACGAGCAGTACTTC; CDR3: CASSLKGGASYEQYF
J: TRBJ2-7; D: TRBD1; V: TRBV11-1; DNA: TGTGCCAGCCGTGACAGGGGCGACTCCTACGAGCAGTACTTC; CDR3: CASRDRGDSYEQYF
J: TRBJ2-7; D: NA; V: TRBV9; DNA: TGTGCCAGCAGCTACCGACAGGATTACGAGCAGTACTTC; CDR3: CASSYRQDYEQYF
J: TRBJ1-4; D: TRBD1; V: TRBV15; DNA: TGTGCCACCAGCAGAGATCAGACAGGGGTCCATAATGAAAAACTGTTTTTT; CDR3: CATSRDQTGVHNEKLFF
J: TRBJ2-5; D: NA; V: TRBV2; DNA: TGTGCCAGCTCGAGGGGGAGACAAGAGACCCAGTACTTC; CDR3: CASSRGRQETQYF
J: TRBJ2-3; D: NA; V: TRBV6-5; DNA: TGTGCCAGCAGTCCCTCATCAGATACGCAGTATTTT; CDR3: CASSPSSDTQYF
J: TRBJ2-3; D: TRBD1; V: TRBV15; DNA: TGTGCCACCAGCAGAGATACAGGGGGCTCTGGAGATACGCAGTATTTT; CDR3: CATSRDTGGSGDTQYF
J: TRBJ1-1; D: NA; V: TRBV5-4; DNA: TGTGCCAGCAGCCAAGATCCAGGGATGAACACTGAAGCTTTCTTT; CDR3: CASSQDPGMNTEAFF
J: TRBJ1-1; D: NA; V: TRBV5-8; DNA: TGTGCCAGCAGCCCGGCACGGGTACGGGCAACATCGAACACTGAAGCTTTCTTT; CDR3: CASSPARVRATSNTEAFF
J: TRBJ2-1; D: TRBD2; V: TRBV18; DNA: TGTGCCAGCTCACCAAGACTAGCGGGGACCGCTGGGGTAGATGAGCAGTTCTTC; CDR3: CASSPRLAGTAGVDEQFF
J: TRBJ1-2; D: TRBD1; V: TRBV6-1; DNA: TGTGCCAGCACCCATACGACAGGGTCGAACTATGGCTACACCTTC; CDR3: CASTHTTGSNYGYTF
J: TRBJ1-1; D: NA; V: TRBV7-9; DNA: TGTGCCAGCAGCTTAGCGTCCCTAGGGGAAGCTTTCTTT; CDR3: CASSLASLGEAFF
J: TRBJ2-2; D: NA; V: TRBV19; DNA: TGTGCCAGTAGTATGGGGTTCACCGGGGAGCTGTTTTTT; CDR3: CASSMGFTGELFF